Listed below are T cell receptor beta chains from one sample, sequenced in a study of T cells in Graves' hyperthyroidism and ophthalmopathy. TCRdb re-derived calls from the multiplex PCR reads in MiXCR, one entry per CDR3 protein. This sample has under 400,000 distinct CDR3 sequences, with roughly 23% found just once. Source material: blood. The source is a woman aged 45-60 years with Graves' hyperthyroidism. Each CDR3 is given without its conserved first and last residue.

CDR3: ASKKAQGGQPQH
J: TRBJ1-5
V: TRBV2

CDR3: ASSLAVARGPDGYT
J: TRBJ1-2
V: TRBV11-2

CDR3: ASSDLGGRGYEQY
J: TRBJ2-7
V: TRBV25-1

CDR3: ATSYGEDGYT
J: TRBJ1-2
V: TRBV2

CDR3: ASSETAYEQY
J: TRBJ2-7
V: TRBV7-8

CDR3: ASSLKGRGHAF
J: TRBJ1-1
V: TRBV12-3/TRBV12-4

CDR3: ASSLDRVMYEQY
J: TRBJ2-7
V: TRBV5-1

CDR3: SASFGTGEIQPQH
J: TRBJ1-5
V: TRBV20-1

CDR3: ATSDRTGSDTIY
J: TRBJ1-3
V: TRBV24-1

CDR3: AASRSVQETQY
J: TRBJ2-5
V: TRBV15

CDR3: ASSLALQGWNYGYT
J: TRBJ1-2
V: TRBV12-3/TRBV12-4

CDR3: ASSQGDRVEAF
J: TRBJ1-1
V: TRBV3-1

CDR3: ASSPRDSIWFYGYT
J: TRBJ1-2
V: TRBV7-2

CDR3: SARDPGAIQETQY
J: TRBJ2-5
V: TRBV20-1

CDR3: ASSRKSLAERSYEQY
J: TRBJ2-7
V: TRBV3-1

CDR3: AWSLRGVGMNTEAF
J: TRBJ1-1
V: TRBV30

CDR3: SASGQSSYNSPLH
J: TRBJ1-6
V: TRBV20-1

CDR3: ASSRTSGGDWEQY
J: TRBJ2-7
V: TRBV28

CDR3: ASSEGAGTGTEAL
J: TRBJ1-1
V: TRBV10-2

CDR3: ASSQTSGAVTDTQY
J: TRBJ2-3
V: TRBV28

CDR3: ASSKGQNSYEQY
J: TRBJ2-7
V: TRBV27

CDR3: ASSLDLKGQESGYT
J: TRBJ1-2
V: TRBV7-8

CDR3: ASSSQGGHPYSNQPQH
J: TRBJ1-5
V: TRBV6-2/TRBV6-3

CDR3: ASSLAGSGLAGNTDTQY
J: TRBJ2-3
V: TRBV5-1

CDR3: ASSFRPRNQPQH
J: TRBJ1-5
V: TRBV12-3/TRBV12-4

CDR3: ATARDRGREQY
J: TRBJ2-7
V: TRBV10-3

CDR3: ASRMRQVLDSPLH
J: TRBJ1-6
V: TRBV28

CDR3: SVRSLAGHNEQF
J: TRBJ2-1
V: TRBV20-1

CDR3: ASTTGRAWETQY
J: TRBJ2-5
V: TRBV5-1

CDR3: ASRGGLDLGPGELF
J: TRBJ2-2
V: TRBV5-6

CDR3: SAGTGDYSNQPQH
J: TRBJ1-5
V: TRBV20-1

CDR3: ASSPRLITSSETQY
J: TRBJ2-5
V: TRBV28

CDR3: ASSLTGPGGIRKETQY
J: TRBJ2-5
V: TRBV7-8